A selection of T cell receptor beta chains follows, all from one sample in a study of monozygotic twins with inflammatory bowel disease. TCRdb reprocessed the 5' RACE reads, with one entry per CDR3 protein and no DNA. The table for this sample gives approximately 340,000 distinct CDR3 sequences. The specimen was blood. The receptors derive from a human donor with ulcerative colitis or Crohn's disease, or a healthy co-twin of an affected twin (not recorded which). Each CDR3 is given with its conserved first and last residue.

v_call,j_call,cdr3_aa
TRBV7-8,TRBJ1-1,CASSFLQSNTEAFF
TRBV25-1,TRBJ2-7,CASSEENRGTYEQYF
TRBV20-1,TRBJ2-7,CSAGLGWDTDEQYF
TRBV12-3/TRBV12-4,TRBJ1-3,CASSVFLGVRRNSGNTIYF
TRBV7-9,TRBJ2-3,CASSPIDTQYF
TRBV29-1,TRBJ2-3,CSERGGREGTDTQYF
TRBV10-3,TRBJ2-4,CAISEGVAKNIQYF
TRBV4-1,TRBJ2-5,CASSQGQGYQETQYF
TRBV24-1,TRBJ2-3,CATSDRDRGTDTQYF
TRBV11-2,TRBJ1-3,CASSFSGNTIYF
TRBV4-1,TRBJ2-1,CASSQVITYNEQFF
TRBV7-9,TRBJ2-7,CASSSTGQGYYEQYF
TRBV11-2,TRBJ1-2,CASSFPGTYGYTF
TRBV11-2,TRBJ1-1,CASSLGGQRNTEAFF
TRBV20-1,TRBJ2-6,CSGRESGANVLTF
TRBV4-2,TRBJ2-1,CASSQELARVNEQFF
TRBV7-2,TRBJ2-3,CASSLGLAGPYTDTQYF
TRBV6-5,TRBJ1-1,CASSYSSSPNTEAFF
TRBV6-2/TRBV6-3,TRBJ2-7,CALGQGLSYEQYF